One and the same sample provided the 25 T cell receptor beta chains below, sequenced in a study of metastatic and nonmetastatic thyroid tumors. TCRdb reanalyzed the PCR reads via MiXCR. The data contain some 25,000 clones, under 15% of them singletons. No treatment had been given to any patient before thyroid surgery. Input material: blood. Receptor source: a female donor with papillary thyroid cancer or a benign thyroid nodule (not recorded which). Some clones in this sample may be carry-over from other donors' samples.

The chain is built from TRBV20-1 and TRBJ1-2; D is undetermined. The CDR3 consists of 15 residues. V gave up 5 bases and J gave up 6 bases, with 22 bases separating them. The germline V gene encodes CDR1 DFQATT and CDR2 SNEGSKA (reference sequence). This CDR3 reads CSAVGVGGMLDGYTF. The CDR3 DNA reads TGCAGTGCTGTCGGGGTGGGCGGTATGTTGGATGGCTACACCTTC.

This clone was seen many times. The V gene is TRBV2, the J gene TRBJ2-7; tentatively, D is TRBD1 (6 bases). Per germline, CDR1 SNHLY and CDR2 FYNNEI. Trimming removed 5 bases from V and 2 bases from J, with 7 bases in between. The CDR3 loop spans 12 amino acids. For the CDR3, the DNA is TGTGCCAGCAGTTCAGGGGCCTACGAGCAGTACTTC. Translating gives CASSSGAYEQYF.

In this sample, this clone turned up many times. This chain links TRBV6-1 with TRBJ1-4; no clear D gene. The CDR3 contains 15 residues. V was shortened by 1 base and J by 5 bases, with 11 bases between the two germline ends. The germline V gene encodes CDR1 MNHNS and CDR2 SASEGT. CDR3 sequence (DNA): TGTGCCAGCAGTGAAGTGGCCAGAAAAAATGAAAAACTGTTTTTT. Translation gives CASSEVARKNEKLFF.

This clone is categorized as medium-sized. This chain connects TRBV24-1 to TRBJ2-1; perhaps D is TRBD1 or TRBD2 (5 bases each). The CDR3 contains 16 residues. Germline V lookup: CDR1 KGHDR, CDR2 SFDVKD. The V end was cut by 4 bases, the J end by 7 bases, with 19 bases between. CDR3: CATSDPDGTGRNEQFF. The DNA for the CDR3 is TGTGCCACCAGTGACCCGGACGGGACGGGAAGGAATGAGCAGTTCTTC.

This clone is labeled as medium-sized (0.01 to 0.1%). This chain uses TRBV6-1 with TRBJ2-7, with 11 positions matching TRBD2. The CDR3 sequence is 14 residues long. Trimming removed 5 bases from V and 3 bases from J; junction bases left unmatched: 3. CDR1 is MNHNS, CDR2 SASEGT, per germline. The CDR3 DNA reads TGTGCCAGCAGTCAGCTAGCGGGAGGCTACGAGCAGTACTTC. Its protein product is CASSQLAGGYEQYF.

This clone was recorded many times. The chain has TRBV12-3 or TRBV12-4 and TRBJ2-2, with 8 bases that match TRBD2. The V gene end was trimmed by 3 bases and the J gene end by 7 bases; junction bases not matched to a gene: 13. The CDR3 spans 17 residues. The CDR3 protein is CASSFSIGLAKFGELFF. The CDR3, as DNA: TGTGCCAGCAGTTTTTCCATCGGACTAGCAAAGTTCGGGGAGCTGTTTTTT.

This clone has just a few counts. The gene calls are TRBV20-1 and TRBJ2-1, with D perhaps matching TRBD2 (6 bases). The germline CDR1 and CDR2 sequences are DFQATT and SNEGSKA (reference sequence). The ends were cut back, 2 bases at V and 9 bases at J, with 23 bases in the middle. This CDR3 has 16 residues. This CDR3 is CSARYPGTSPSCEQFF. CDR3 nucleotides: TGCAGTGCTAGATATCCCGGTACTAGCCCCAGTTGTGAGCAGTTCTTC.

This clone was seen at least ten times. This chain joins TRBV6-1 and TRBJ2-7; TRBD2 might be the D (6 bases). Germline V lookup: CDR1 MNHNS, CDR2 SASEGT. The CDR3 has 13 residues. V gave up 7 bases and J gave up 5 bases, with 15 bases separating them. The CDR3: CASTLGPGDEQYF. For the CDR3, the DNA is TGTGCCAGCACTCTCGGGCCGGGGGACGAGCAGTACTTC.

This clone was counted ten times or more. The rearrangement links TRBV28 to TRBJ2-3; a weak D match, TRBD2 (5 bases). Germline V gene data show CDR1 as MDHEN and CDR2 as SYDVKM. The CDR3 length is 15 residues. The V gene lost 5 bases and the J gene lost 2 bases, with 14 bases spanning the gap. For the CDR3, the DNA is TGTGCCAGCAGTCGGCGGGCGATCTCCACAGATACGCAGTATTTT. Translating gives CASSRRAISTDTQYF.

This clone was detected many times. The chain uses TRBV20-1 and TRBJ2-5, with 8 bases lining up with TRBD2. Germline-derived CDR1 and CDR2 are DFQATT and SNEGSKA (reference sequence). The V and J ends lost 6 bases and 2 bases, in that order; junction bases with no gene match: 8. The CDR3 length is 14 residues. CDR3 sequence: CSARRGGEQETQYF. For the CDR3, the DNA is TGCAGTGCCAGACGGGGGGGGGAGCAAGAGACCCAGTACTTC.

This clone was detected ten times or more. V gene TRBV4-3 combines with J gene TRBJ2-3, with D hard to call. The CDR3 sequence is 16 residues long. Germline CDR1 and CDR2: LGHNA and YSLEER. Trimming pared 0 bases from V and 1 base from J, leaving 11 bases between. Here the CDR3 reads CASSQDRGDGTDTQYF. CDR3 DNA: TGCGCCAGCAGCCAAGATCGTGGTGACGGCACAGATACGCAGTATTTT.

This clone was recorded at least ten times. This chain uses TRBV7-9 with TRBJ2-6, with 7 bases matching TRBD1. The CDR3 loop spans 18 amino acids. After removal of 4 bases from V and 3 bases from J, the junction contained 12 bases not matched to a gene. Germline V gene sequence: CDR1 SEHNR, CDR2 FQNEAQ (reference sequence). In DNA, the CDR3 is TGTGCCAGCAGCTCCTTGAAGGTCGACAGGGTTGGGGCCAACGTCCTGACTTTC. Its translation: CASSSLKVDRVGANVLTF.

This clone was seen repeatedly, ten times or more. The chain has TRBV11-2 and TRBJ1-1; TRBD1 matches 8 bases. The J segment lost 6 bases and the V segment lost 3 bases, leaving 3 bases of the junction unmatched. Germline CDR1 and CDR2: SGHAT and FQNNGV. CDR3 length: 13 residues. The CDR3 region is CASSFGQGSEAFF. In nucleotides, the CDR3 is TGTGCCAGCAGCTTCGGACAGGGCTCTGAAGCTTTCTTT.

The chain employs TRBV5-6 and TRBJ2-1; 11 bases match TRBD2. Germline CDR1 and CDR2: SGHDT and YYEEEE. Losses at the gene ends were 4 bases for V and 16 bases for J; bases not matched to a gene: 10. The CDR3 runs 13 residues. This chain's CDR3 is CASSRILAGVSFF. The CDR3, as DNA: TGTGCCAGCAGCCGAATACTAGCGGGAGTTTCTTTCTTC.

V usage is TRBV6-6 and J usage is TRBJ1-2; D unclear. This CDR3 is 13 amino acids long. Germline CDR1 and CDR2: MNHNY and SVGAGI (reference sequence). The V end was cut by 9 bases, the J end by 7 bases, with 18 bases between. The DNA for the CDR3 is TGTGCCAGTAGCTTAGATGGGAGTTCTGGCTACACCTTC. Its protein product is CASSLDGSSGYTF.

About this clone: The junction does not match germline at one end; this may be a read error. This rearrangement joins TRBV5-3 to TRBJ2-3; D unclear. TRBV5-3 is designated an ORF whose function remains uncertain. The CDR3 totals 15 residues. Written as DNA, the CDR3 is TGTGCCAGAAGCTTGGGGCCAGCCCCTTCGGATACGCGGTATTTT. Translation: CARSLGPAPSDTRYF.

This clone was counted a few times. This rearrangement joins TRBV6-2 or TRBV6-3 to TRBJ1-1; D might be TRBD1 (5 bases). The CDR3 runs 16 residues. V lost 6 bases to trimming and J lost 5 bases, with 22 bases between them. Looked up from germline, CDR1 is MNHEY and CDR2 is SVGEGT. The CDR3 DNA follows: TGTGCCAGCAGCCGACCGGGGGGAGCGCCGCAGACTGAAGCTTTCTTT. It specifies CASSRPGGAPQTEAFF.

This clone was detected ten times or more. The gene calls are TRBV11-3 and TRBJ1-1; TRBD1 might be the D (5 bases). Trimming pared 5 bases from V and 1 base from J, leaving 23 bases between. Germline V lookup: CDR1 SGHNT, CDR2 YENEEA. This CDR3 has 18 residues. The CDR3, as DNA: TGTGCCAGCAGCCGGCTGGGACCGGGGCAAATGGGGAACACTGAAGCTTTCTTT. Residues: CASSRLGPGQMGNTEAFF.

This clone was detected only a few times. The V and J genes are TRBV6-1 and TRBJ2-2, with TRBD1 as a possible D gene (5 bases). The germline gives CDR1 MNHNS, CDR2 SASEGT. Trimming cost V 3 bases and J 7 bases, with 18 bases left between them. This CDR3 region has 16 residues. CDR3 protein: CASSDNAGSGIGELFF. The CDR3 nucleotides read TGTGCCAGCAGTGATAATGCAGGGTCCGGAATCGGGGAGCTGTTTTTT.

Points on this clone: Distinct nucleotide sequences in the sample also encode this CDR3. CDR3 region: CASTPYVGTSTGELFF. In DNA form, the CDR3 reads TGTGCCAGCACCCCATATGTCGGGACTTCCACCGGGGAGCTGTTTTTT. The chain recombines TRBV28 with TRBJ2-2; TRBD2 is a possible D gene (6 bases). With 7 bases removed from V and 4 bases from J, the gap between germline ends came to 19 bases. Germline loops: CDR1 MDHEN, CDR2 SYDVKM. This CDR3 has 16 residues.

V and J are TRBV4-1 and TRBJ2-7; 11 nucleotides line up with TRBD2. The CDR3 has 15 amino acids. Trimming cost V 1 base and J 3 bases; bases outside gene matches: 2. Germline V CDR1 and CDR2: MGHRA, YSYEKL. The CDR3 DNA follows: TGCGCCAGCAGCCAAGGACTAGCGGGACTCTACGAGCAGTACTTC. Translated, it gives CASSQGLAGLYEQYF.

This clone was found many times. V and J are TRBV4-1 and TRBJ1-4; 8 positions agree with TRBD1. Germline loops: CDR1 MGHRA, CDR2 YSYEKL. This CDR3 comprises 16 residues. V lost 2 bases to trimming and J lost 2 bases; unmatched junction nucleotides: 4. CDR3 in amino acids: CASSQYTGGTNEKLFF. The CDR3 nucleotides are TGCGCCAGCAGCCAATACACAGGGGGGACTAATGAAAAACTGTTTTTT.

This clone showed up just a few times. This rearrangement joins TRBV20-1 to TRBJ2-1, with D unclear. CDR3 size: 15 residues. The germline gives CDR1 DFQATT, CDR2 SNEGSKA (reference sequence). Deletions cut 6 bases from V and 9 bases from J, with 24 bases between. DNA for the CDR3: TGCAGTGCAGTAAACGCGGACCCCACCTCCTTTGAGCAGTTCTTC. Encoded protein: CSAVNADPTSFEQFF.

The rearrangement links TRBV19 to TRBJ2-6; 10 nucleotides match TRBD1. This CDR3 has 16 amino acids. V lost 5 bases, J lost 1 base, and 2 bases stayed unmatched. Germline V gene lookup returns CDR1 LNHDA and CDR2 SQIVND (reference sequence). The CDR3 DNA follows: TGTGCCAGTAGTCCGGGACAGGGGTCTGGGGCCAACGTCCTGACTTTC. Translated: CASSPGQGSGANVLTF.

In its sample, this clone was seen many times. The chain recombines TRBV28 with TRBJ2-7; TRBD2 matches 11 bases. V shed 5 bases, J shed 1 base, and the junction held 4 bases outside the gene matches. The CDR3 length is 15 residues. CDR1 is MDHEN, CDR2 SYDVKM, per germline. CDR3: CASSIGTSGSYEQYF. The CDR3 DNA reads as TGTGCCAGCAGTATTGGGACTAGCGGATCCTACGAGCAGTACTTC.